These T cell receptor beta chains were read from a single sample in a study of blood T cell repertoires in COVID-19. Libraries were prepared by immunoSEQ multiplex PCR; TCRdb keeps only in-frame clonotypes and omits some of them. The sample lists 30,000 to 40,000 clones, 70% to 90% occurring once. The sample was peripheral blood. The receptors originated from a human donor in a cohort sampled during active COVID-19. Both conserved end residues are part of each CDR3. D genes are given only for firm matches. Clone size appears in some rows only: once, few, many, or a class for an expanded clone.

TRBD1	TRBV2	NA	TRBJ1-1	CASRGDSGNTEAFF	TGTGCCAGCAGAGGGGACAGCGGGAACACTGAAGCTTTCTTT
TRBD1	TRBV19	NA	TRBJ1-4	CASSETGVGGEKLFF	TGTGCCAGTAGTGAAACAGGGGTTGGGGGAGAAAAACTGTTTTTT
NA	TRBV4-2	NA	TRBJ2-3	CASSRYGSGRSTDTQYF	TGTGCCAGCAGCCGCTATGGGAGCGGGCGCAGCACAGATACGCAGTATTTT
TRBD2	TRBV6-5	NA	TRBJ2-2	CASSYGLAGAVGELFF	TGTGCCAGCAGTTATGGACTAGCGGGGGCGGTCGGGGAGCTGTTTTTT
TRBD1	TRBV18	few	TRBJ1-5	CASSWGTGGIQPQHF	TGTGCCAGCTCATGGGGGACAGGGGGTATCCAGCCCCAGCATTTT
TRBD1	TRBV2	few	TRBJ2-1	CASSRDRGYNEQFF	TGTGCCAGCAGCAGAGACAGGGGCTACAATGAGCAGTTCTTC
TRBD2	TRBV10-3	NA	TRBJ2-3	CAISEAGTSGRSTDTQYF	TGTGCCATCAGTGAGGCCGGGACTAGCGGCCGTAGCACAGATACGCAGTATTTT
NA	TRBV19	NA	TRBJ1-1	CASSPRGPMNTEAFF	TGTGCCAGTAGTCCCCGCGGCCCTATGAACACTGAAGCTTTCTTT
NA	TRBV10-2	NA	TRBJ2-7	CASSGRSYEQYF	TGCGCCAGCAGTGGGAGGTCCTACGAGCAGTACTTC
NA	TRBV29-1	NA	TRBJ1-2	CSVEYRAGYYGYTF	TGCAGCGTTGAATACCGGGCGGGGTACTATGGCTACACCTTC
TRBD1	TRBV6-5	NA	TRBJ1-1	CASTGQGRVTEAFF	TGTGCCAGTACCGGACAGGGGAGGGTAACTGAAGCTTTCTTT
NA	TRBV6-2/TRBV6-3	NA	TRBJ2-3	CASSAAGWGDTQYF	TGTGCCAGCAGTGCGGCGGGGTGGGGAGATACGCAGTATTTT
TRBD1	TRBV5-1	NA	TRBJ2-7	CASSWGQGDYEQYF	TGCGCCAGCAGCTGGGGACAGGGGGACTACGAGCAGTACTTC
NA	TRBV5-8	NA	TRBJ2-1	CASSLSLREQFF	TGTGCCAGCAGCTTGTCTCTCCGGGAGCAGTTCTTC
TRBD1	TRBV5-4	NA	TRBJ2-1	CASSTGQGGYNEQFF	TGTGCCAGCAGCACGGGACAGGGTGGCTACAATGAGCAGTTCTTC
TRBD1	TRBV6-5	few	TRBJ1-5	CASKPGGPSNQPQHF	TGTGCCAGCAAGCCAGGGGGCCCTTCCAATCAGCCCCAGCATTTT
TRBD1	TRBV10-3	NA	TRBJ2-7	CAISAGQPYEQYF	TGTGCCATCAGTGCGGGACAGCCCTACGAGCAGTACTTC
NA	TRBV5-1	NA	TRBJ1-2	CARSRGGDPDGYTF	TGCGCCCGCAGCCGGGGGGGGGACCCGGACGGCTACACCTTC
TRBD2	TRBV7-2	NA	TRBJ2-1	CASSLFRVSGGNNEQFF	TGTGCCAGCAGCTTATTCCGTGTGAGCGGGGGGAACAATGAGCAGTTCTTC
NA	TRBV29-1	NA	TRBJ2-7	CSTWQGGPYEQYF	TGCAGCACGTGGCAGGGGGGACCCTACGAGCAGTACTTC
NA	TRBV5-4	once	TRBJ2-7	CASSLARSSYEQYF	TGTGCCAGCAGCTTAGCGAGAAGCTCCTACGAGCAGTACTTC
TRBD1	TRBV7-3	medium-sized	TRBJ1-2	CASSLGQGSDYGYTF	TGTGCCAGCAGCTTGGGACAGGGGAGCGACTATGGCTACACCTTC
TRBD1	TRBV6-6	NA	TRBJ1-3	CASSYDRGPGNTIYF	TGTGCCAGCAGTTACGACAGGGGGCCTGGAAACACCATATATTTT
NA	TRBV5-8	NA	TRBJ2-7	CASILEYEQYF	TGTGCCAGCATCTTAGAGTACGAGCAGTACTTC
NA	TRBV11-2	once	TRBJ2-7	CASTPGRALSYEQYF	TGTGCCAGCACCCCCGGGCGGGCACTGTCCTACGAGCAGTACTTC
TRBD1	TRBV5-8	NA	TRBJ2-5	CASSWKDRTRGETQYF	TGTGCCAGCAGCTGGAAGGACAGGACCAGGGGGGAGACCCAGTACTTC
NA	TRBV10-3	NA	TRBJ1-3	CATQEVNTIYF	TGTGCCACCCAGGAGGTAAACACCATATATTTT
NA	TRBV7-3	few	TRBJ1-1	CASSLTRGTEAFF	TGTGCCAGCAGCTTAACCCGGGGCACTGAAGCTTTCTTT
NA	TRBV27	few	TRBJ2-1	CASSFSGSNNEQFF	TGTGCCAGCAGTTTCAGCGGGTCGAACAATGAGCAGTTCTTC
TRBD2	TRBV7-9	NA	TRBJ2-7	CASSPGLAGASGGEQYF	TGTGCCAGCAGCCCTGGACTAGCGGGAGCCTCGGGGGGAGAGCAGTACTTC
NA	TRBV5-8	once	TRBJ2-6	CASSLRVTGANVLTF	TGTGCCAGCAGCTTGAGAGTCACTGGGGCCAACGTCCTGACTTTC
NA	TRBV6-7	NA	TRBJ2-7	CASSYGGASYEQYF	TGTGCCAGCAGTTACGGGGGGGCCTCCTACGAGCAGTACTTC
TRBD2	TRBV5-5	NA	TRBJ2-7	CASSSEGKAGLYEQYF	TGTGCCAGCAGCTCCGAGGGGAAAGCGGGGCTTTACGAGCAGTACTTC
TRBD2	TRBV19	NA	TRBJ2-1	CASSIGGGGFNEQFF	TGTGCCAGTAGTATAGGGGGGGGAGGATTCAATGAGCAGTTCTTC
NA	TRBV18	NA	TRBJ2-2	CASSRSAVRELFF	TGTGCCAGCTCACGTTCAGCGGTGAGGGAGCTGTTTTTT
TRBD1	TRBV6-5	NA	TRBJ2-3	CASSGQGSDTQYF	TGTGCCAGCAGCGGACAGGGGTCAGATACGCAGTATTTT
TRBD1	TRBV9	few	TRBJ1-1	CASSVGTGPNTEAFF	TGTGCCAGCAGCGTAGGGACAGGGCCGAACACTGAAGCTTTCTTT
NA	TRBV5-4	NA	TRBJ2-5	CASSLEPVGRETQYF	TGTGCCAGCAGCTTGGAGCCTGTTGGGAGGGAGACCCAGTACTTC
NA	TRBV3-1/TRBV3-2	few	TRBJ2-7	CASSSGLAYEQYF	TGTGCCAGCAGTTCCGGGTTAGCCTACGAGCAGTACTTC
TRBD2	TRBV29-1	NA	TRBJ2-1	CTSGGAGEQFF	TGCACCTCGGGGGGGGCCGGTGAGCAGTTCTTC
NA	TRBV7-8	NA	TRBJ2-7	CASSPPGSEQYF	TGTGCCAGCAGCCCGCCTGGGAGCGAGCAGTACTTC
NA	TRBV4-1	NA	TRBJ1-1	CASSRQGFGAFF	TGCGCCAGCAGCCGCCAAGGTTTCGGGGCTTTCTTT
TRBD2	TRBV27	NA	TRBJ2-1	CASSAQRGSSYNEQFF	TGTGCCAGCAGTGCCCAGCGGGGGAGCTCCTACAATGAGCAGTTCTTC
NA	TRBV12-3/TRBV12-4	NA	TRBJ2-2	CASSLLTAGELFF	TGTGCCAGCAGTCTACTGACTGCGGGGGAGCTGTTTTTT